This entry lists 23 T cell receptor beta chains sequenced from one sample in a study of T cell changes during pregnancy in multiple sclerosis. The data were produced by immunoSEQ multiplex PCR, yet TCRdb's version contains in-frame clones alone and is incomplete. The repertoire has approximately 51,000 clones, roughly 93% of them found once; the top ten carry around 2%. The material sequenced was peripheral blood, taken in the second trimester of pregnancy. The receptors derive from a female donor with multiple sclerosis, enrolled in a pregnancy study.

J is TRBJ2-7 and V is TRBV7-6, with 7 bases lining up with TRBD2. J gave up 0 bases and V 8 bases, and 7 bases lay outside the gene matches. The CDR3 contains 14 residues. Germline-derived CDR1 and CDR2 are SGHVS and FNYEAQ. CDR3 protein: CASRVERDSYEQYF. The CDR3 DNA reads TGTGCCAGCCGAGTGGAGCGGGACTCCTACGAGCAGTACTTC.

The chain uses TRBV4-3 and TRBJ2-7; TRBD2 matches at 9 bases. V was clipped by 0 bases and J by 6 bases; unmatched bases: 15. Germline lookup yields CDR1 LGHNA and CDR2 YSLEER. The CDR3 spans 18 residues. DNA for the CDR3: TGCGCCAGCAGCCAAGATGTGGTAGCGGGAGTCCCTCCGGGCGAGCAGTACTTC. It specifies CASSQDVVAGVPPGEQYF.

The V gene is TRBV5-4, the J gene TRBJ1-2, with 10 bases matching TRBD1. V trimming: 3 bases; J trimming: 5 bases; junction bases outside the gene matches: 10. The length of the CDR3 is 16 residues. Germline assignment: CDR1 SGHNT and CDR2 YYREEE (reference sequence). This CDR3 is CASSWGGGQGKYGYTF. CDR3 nucleotide sequence: TGTGCCAGCAGCTGGGGAGGGGGACAGGGGAAGTATGGCTACACCTTC. Combining the CDR3 with reference TRBV5-4 and TRBJ1-2 gives the whole variable domain ETGVTQSPTHLIKTRGQQVTLRCSSQSGHNTVSWYQQALGQGPQFIFQYYREEENGRGNFPPRFSGLQFPNYSSELNVNALELDDSALYLCASSWGGGQGKYGYTFGSGTRLTVV.

The chain has TRBV4-1 and TRBJ2-1; maybe TRBD2 (5 bases). V shed 1 base and J shed 8 bases, with 9 bases lying between them. Germline CDR1 MGHRA, CDR2 YSYEKL. The CDR3 has 13 amino acids. The CDR3 DNA reads TGCGCCAGCAGCCAAGGAGGGTGGGATGAGCAGTTCTTC. This codes for CASSQGGWDEQFF.

CDR3 coding DNA: TGCGCCAGCAGCGTCACAACCGGGACTAGCACAGATACGCAGTATTTT. As protein: CASSVTTGTSTDTQYF. The chain is built from TRBV5-1 and TRBJ2-3, with a weak D call TRBD2 (6 bases). Per germline, CDR1 SGHRS and CDR2 YFSETQ. V gave up 4 bases and J gave up 0 bases, with 15 bases separating them. CDR3 size: 16 residues.

This sequence joins TRBV5-4 and TRBJ2-7; 7 nucleotides match TRBD2. Losses at the gene ends were 4 bases for V and 5 bases for J; bases not matched to a gene: 9. The CDR3 loop spans 14 amino acids. The germline CDR1 and CDR2 sequences are SGHNT and YYREEE (reference sequence). The CDR3 bases are TGTGCCAGCAGCATGACCCCACTAGCGCACGAGCAGTACTTC. As protein: CASSMTPLAHEQYF. Together with reference TRBV5-4 and TRBJ2-7, the CDR3 gives the full variable domain: ETGVTQSPTHLIKTRGQQVTLRCSSQSGHNTVSWYQQALGQGPQFIFQYYREEENGRGNFPPRFSGLQFPNYSSELNVNALELDDSALYLCASSMTPLAHEQYFGPGTRLTVT.

The chain employs TRBV10-3 and TRBJ1-1; D is unclear. The germline gives CDR1 ENHRY, CDR2 SYGVKD. V lost 5 bases and J lost 1, with 8 bases in between. The CDR3 sequence is 13 residues long. The CDR3 reads CAISSTENTEAFF. Written as DNA, the CDR3 is TGTGCCATCAGTAGCACAGAGAACACTGAAGCTTTCTTT.

The J gene is TRBJ2-4, the V gene TRBV19, with 7 bases aligning to TRBD1. The germline gives CDR1 LNHDA, CDR2 SQIVND (reference sequence). The junction had 9 bases not matched to a gene; V was cut back by 6 bases and J by 10 bases. The CDR3 runs 13 residues. The CDR3 protein is CASRHFDRDIQYF. The CDR3, as DNA: TGTGCCAGTAGGCATTTCGACAGGGATATTCAGTACTTC. The full variable domain, its missing parts supplied by reference TRBV19 and TRBJ2-4, is DGGITQSPKYLFRKEGQNVTLSCEQNLNHDAMYWYRQDPGQGLRLIYYSQIVNDFQKGDIAEGYSVSREKKESFPLTVTSAQKNPTAFYLCASRHFDRDIQYFGAGTRLSVL.

The V gene is TRBV19, the J gene TRBJ1-2; 10 positions agree with TRBD1. The CDR3 has 14 residues. V lost 4 bases, J lost 5 bases, and 4 bases stayed unmatched. The V gene's germline CDR1 is LNHDA and CDR2 SQIVND (reference sequence). The CDR3 is CASSTGDRGYGYTF. In nucleotides, the CDR3 is TGTGCCAGTAGTACCGGGGACAGGGGTTATGGCTACACCTTC.

V usage is TRBV18 and J usage is TRBJ2-5; maybe TRBD1 (5 bases). The germline V gene encodes CDR1 KGHSH and CDR2 LQKENI. The CDR3 extends over 13 amino acids. Trimming pared 2 bases from V and 3 bases from J, leaving 7 bases between. The CDR3 sequence: CASSPVTEETQYF. In DNA, the CDR3 is TGTGCCAGCTCACCAGTGACAGAAGAGACCCAGTACTTC.

This chain connects TRBV19 to TRBJ2-2, with TRBD1 matching over 8 bases. The length of the CDR3 is 15 residues. In germline, CDR1 is LNHDA, CDR2 SQIVND (reference sequence). V gave up 6 bases and J gave up 7 bases; unmatched junction bases: 10. The CDR3 nucleotides read TGTGCCAGTAGCTCCCAGGGAACAGGGGGCGGGGAGCTGTTTTTT. This gives the protein CASSSQGTGGGELFF.

V gene TRBV14 combines with J gene TRBJ1-1; D may be TRBD1 (5 bases). The CDR3 has 14 residues. CDR1 is SGHDN and CDR2 is FVKESK in the germline V gene. The V end was cut by 3 bases, the J end by 4 bases, with 12 bases between. The CDR3 DNA reads as TGTGCCAGCAGCCAGGGTTTAAGGGGCACTGAAGCTTTCTTT. Translating it yields CASSQGLRGTEAFF.

The chain employs TRBV7-8 and TRBJ2-3, with 8 bases aligning to TRBD1. Germline V gene data show CDR1 as SGHVS and CDR2 as FQNEAQ. V dropped 3 bases and J dropped 4; count of bases not matched to a gene: 18. This CDR3 spans 19 amino acids. The CDR3 sequence: CASSLAGGGQRYSSDTQYF. Here the CDR3 DNA reads TGTGCCAGCAGCTTGGCAGGGGGCGGACAACGCTACAGTTCAGATACGCAGTATTTT. Together with reference TRBV7-8 and TRBJ2-3, the CDR3 gives the full variable domain: GAGVSQSPRYKVAKRGQDVALRCDPISGHVSLFWYQQALGQGPEFLTYFQNEAQLDKSGLPSDRFFAERPEGSVSTLKIQRTQQEDSAVYLCASSLAGGGQRYSSDTQYFGPGTRLTVL.

The J gene is TRBJ1-4, the V gene TRBV10-2; D is possibly TRBD1 (5 bases). The CDR3 has 14 residues. V lost 2 bases, J lost 7 bases, and 11 bases lay in between. CDR1 is WSHSY and CDR2 is SAAADI in the germline V gene. The CDR3 loop reads CASSESTGPEKLFF. The DNA for the CDR3 is TGCGCCAGCAGTGAGAGCACAGGACCTGAAAAACTGTTTTTT.

The chain carries TRBV19 and TRBJ2-7; TRBD2 aligns across 8 bases. CDR1 and CDR2 (germline): LNHDA, SQIVND (reference sequence). J was trimmed by 0 bases and V by 11 bases; bases with no gene match: 12. This CDR3 comprises 15 residues. The DNA for the CDR3 is TGTGCCTCCTCAGGGGCTAGCGGGTTCTCCTACGAGCAGTACTTC. This translates into CASSGASGFSYEQYF.

V usage is TRBV7-6 and J usage is TRBJ2-3; unclear D gene. Germline loops: CDR1 SGHVS, CDR2 FNYEAQ. V was clipped by 5 bases and J by 0 bases, with 9 bases between them. This CDR3 has 14 residues. DNA for the CDR3: TGTGCCAGCAGCCCCCTGGCTAGCACAGATACGCAGTATTTT. This encodes CASSPLASTDTQYF.

CDR3: CASRSKTGLETEAFF. The CDR3 nucleotides read TGTGCCAGCAGAAGCAAGACAGGTTTGGAGACTGAAGCTTTCTTT. This chain connects TRBV11-2 to TRBJ1-1; D perhaps matches TRBD1 (6 bases). V lost 6 bases to trimming and J lost 5 bases, with 19 bases between them. CDR1 and CDR2 (germline): SGHAT, FQNNGV. The CDR3 spans 15 residues.

The chain carries TRBV5-8 and TRBJ2-6; TRBD1 matches 8 bases. Germline loops: CDR1 SGHTS, CDR2 YDEGEE. The V segment lost 6 bases and the J segment 1 base; nucleotides outside the gene matches: 3. The length of the CDR3 is 15 residues. CDR3 region: CASTQGESGANVLTF. CDR3 nucleotide sequence: TGTGCCAGCACACAGGGGGAATCTGGGGCCAACGTCCTGACTTTC.

This clone appeared a single time. This chain links TRBV11-3 with TRBJ2-1, with 10 positions matching TRBD2. The length of the CDR3 is 16 residues. Germline CDR1 SGHNT, CDR2 YENEEA. J was trimmed by 7 bases and V by 3 bases; bases with no gene match: 9. CDR3 residues: CASSFRLAGEGNEQFF. The CDR3 DNA reads TGTGCCAGCAGCTTCCGTCTAGCGGGAGAGGGGAATGAGCAGTTCTTC.

Remarks on this clone: One end of the junction fails to match germline, which may point to a read error. The chain carries TRBV2 and TRBJ2-2, with TRBD2 matching over 12 bases. The CDR3 sequence is 17 residues long. Germline V gives CDR1 SNHLY, CDR2 FYNNEI. The CDR3 is CASSVLAGGPVTGELFF. In DNA, the CDR3 is TGTGCCAGTAGTGTGCTAGCGGGAGGGCCGGTCACCGGGGAGCTGTTTTTT.

This chain connects TRBV9 to TRBJ1-1; D unresolved. The CDR3 is 13 residues long. Trimming left V 0 bases short and J 2 bases short, with 5 bases between. Germline V gene sequence: CDR1 SGDLS, CDR2 YYNGEE. The chain's CDR3 is CASSVDYNTEAFF. The CDR3 bases are TGTGCCAGCAGCGTAGATTATAACACTGAAGCTTTCTTT.

V is TRBV5-6 and J is TRBJ1-1; D call uncertain. CDR3 length: 13 amino acids. Trimming removed 0 bases from V and 5 bases from J, with 8 bases in between. Germline V gene data show CDR1 as SGHDT and CDR2 as YYEEEE. CDR3: CASSLAGRTEAFF. The CDR3 coding sequence is TGTGCCAGCAGCTTGGCAGGTCGGACTGAAGCTTTCTTT.

The V and J genes are TRBV7-3 and TRBJ2-7; tentatively, D is TRBD2 (5 bases). There are 14 residues in the CDR3. Deletions cut 0 bases from V and 5 bases from J, with 11 bases between. Looked up from germline, CDR1 is SGHTA and CDR2 is FQGTGA. CDR3 amino acids: CASSLTTGVDEQYF. The CDR3 DNA follows: TGTGCCAGCAGCTTAACAACCGGGGTCGACGAGCAGTACTTC.